Given below is one T cell receptor beta chain in context. Some clones are missing from TCRdb's copy, which holds only in-frame ones; the method was immunoSEQ multiplex PCR. The table lists 35,000 to 55,000 clones, 70% to 85% of them singletons. This sample was taken from a study of blood T cell repertoires in COVID-19. This clonotype originated in a human donor in a cohort sampled during active COVID-19. Sequenced input: peripheral blood.

The CDR3 region is CASRGHYSYEQYF. CDR3 bases: TGTGCCAGCAGGGGACACTACTCCTACGAGCAGTACTTC. The chain is built from TRBV12-3 or TRBV12-4 and TRBJ2-7, with a tentative D call TRBD1 (6 bases). The CDR3 spans 13 residues. Trimming shortened V by 6 bases and J by 0 bases, and 9 bases separated the two germline ends.